A few counts support the clone carrying this T cell receptor beta chain. What it recognizes is unknown. This sample was taken from a study of T cells in Graves' hyperthyroidism and ophthalmopathy. Study-level findings and limits: From stable hyperthyroidism, ophthalmopathy was separated by a 13 V-J model. In blood, most of the thyroid clonotypes expanded above 0.001 were also present.

The CDR3 consists of 14 residues. The ends were cut back, 4 bases at V and 5 bases at J, with 12 bases in the middle. Germline loops: CDR1 LNHDA, CDR2 SQIVND (reference sequence). Exclusion followed for patients with uncontrolled infection, other autoimmune disease, pregnancy or lactation. The authors obtained PBMCs from roughly 10 ml of fresh peripheral blood. The investigators amplified TCR beta CDR3 regions from RNA transcripts. The study used the HTBI primer set for a first-round RT-PCR of the TCR CDR3. TCRdb re-called the multiplex PCR reads through MiXCR, storing one row per CDR3 protein. Found here are 300,000 to 400,000 distinct CDR3 sequences, over 20% of them singletons; the top ten hold 50%.

The TCR comes from a woman between 50 and 59 years old with Graves' hyperthyroidism. The J gene is TRBJ2-1, the V gene TRBV19, with D possibly matching TRBD2 (6 bases). The sequencing input was blood. The CDR3 protein is CASSTGGTNNEQFF. Written as DNA, the CDR3 is TGTGCCAGTAGTACAGGCGGGACCAACAATGAGCAGTTCTTC.